These 10 T cell receptor beta chains share one sample of origin, sequenced in a study of cytomegalovirus exposure and HLA in healthy donors. PCR primers comprised 60 Vbeta and 13 Jbeta primers. Clones were sequenced by immunoSEQ multiplex PCR, and TCRdb holds only the in-frame ones, with some missing. Altogether 95,000 to 150,000 clones are present, approximately 80% being singletons, with the ten largest covering about 3.9%. The sample taken for sequencing was PBMCs. The receptors come from a human donor in good health.

This clone was seen a handful of times. This chain joins TRBV5-4 and TRBJ1-1; D not resolved. CDR1 is SGHNT and CDR2 is YYREEE in the germline V gene (reference sequence). The V end was cut by 0 bases, the J end by 8 bases, with 11 bases between. CDR3 length: 13 residues. CDR3 nucleotide sequence: TGTGCCAGCAGCTTGGCATTAGAATACGAAGCTTTCTTT. It encodes CASSLALEYEAFF.

This clone occurred a few times. This rearrangement joins TRBV5-1 to TRBJ1-1; D ambiguous. CDR1 is SGHRS, CDR2 YFSETQ, per germline. Deletions cut 0 bases from V and 3 bases from J, with 9 bases between. This CDR3 is built from 14 residues. The chain's CDR3 is CASSLVGGHTEAFF. The CDR3 DNA follows: TGCGCCAGCAGCTTGGTTGGTGGGCACACTGAAGCTTTCTTT.

The chain joins TRBV25-1 to TRBJ2-6; 9 bases agree with TRBD1. CDR1 and CDR2 (germline): MGHDK, SYGVNS. The V and J ends lost 6 bases and 4 bases, in that order; junction bases with no gene match: 10. CDR3 size: 17 residues. The chain's CDR3 is CASSNPGQGSGANVLTF. CDR3 coding DNA: TGTGCCAGCAGCAACCCGGGACAGGGTTCCGGGGCCAACGTCCTGACTTTC.

The chain is built from TRBV6-5 and TRBJ1-3; no clear D gene. The germline V and J ends were trimmed by 7 bases and 4 bases, with 11 bases remaining between them. CDR1 MNHEY and CDR2 SVGAGI come from the germline V gene. The CDR3 runs 13 residues. The DNA of the CDR3 is TGTGCCAGCATATCCCCGGGGGGAAACACCATATATTTT. Translation gives CASISPGGNTIYF.

The chain uses TRBV5-6 and TRBJ1-2, with D possibly matching TRBD1 (6 bases). Trimming stripped 2 bases from V and 10 bases from J, with 12 bases between. This CDR3 region has 12 residues. Germline V gene sequence: CDR1 SGHDT, CDR2 YYEEEE. DNA for the CDR3: TGTGCCAGCAGCTTAGCGGCAGGGGCCTACACCTTC. This encodes CASSLAAGAYTF.

The chain links TRBV6-5 to TRBJ2-7, with 7 bases aligning to TRBD1. This CDR3 is 14 amino acids long. V was clipped by 6 bases and J by 0 bases; unmatched bases: 5. Germline V lookup: CDR1 MNHEY, CDR2 SVGAGI. Here the CDR3 reads CASSWDRSSYEQYF. For the CDR3, the DNA is TGTGCCAGCAGCTGGGACAGAAGCTCCTACGAGCAGTACTTC.

The table lists this clone with a count of one. The V gene is TRBV5-6, the J gene TRBJ1-1; perhaps TRBD1 as D (5 bases). From germline, CDR1 is SGHDT and CDR2 YYEEEE. Trimming removed 4 bases from V and 0 bases from J, with 16 bases in between. The CDR3 totals 16 residues. The CDR3 bases are TGTGCCAGCAGCGGGGGGTTGGTTTTGGTGAACACTGAAGCTTTCTTT. Translated, it gives CASSGGLVLVNTEAFF.

J is TRBJ1-5 and V is TRBV19; TRBD1 matches 12 bases. CDR1 and CDR2 from the germline V gene are LNHDA and SQIVND (reference sequence). This CDR3 region has 16 residues. The trim removed 6 bases at V and 5 bases at J, leaving 8 bases unmatched. The CDR3 is CASRASGTGGYQPQHF. The CDR3 coding sequence is TGTGCCAGTAGAGCCTCCGGGACAGGGGGCTATCAGCCCCAGCATTTT.

The V gene is TRBV2, the J gene TRBJ2-7; D not resolved. Germline CDR1 SNHLY, CDR2 FYNNEI. The CDR3 length is 16 residues. V lost 4 bases and J 5 bases, leaving 21 bases between the germline ends. This chain's CDR3 is CASSVNPPGSLNEQYF. The CDR3 DNA reads as TGTGCCAGCAGTGTCAACCCCCCCGGGTCCCTAAACGAGCAGTACTTC.

This clone was found a few times. V gene TRBV6-5 combines with J gene TRBJ1-1, with 7 bases aligning to TRBD1. Trimming at V came to 2 bases and at J to 1 base, leaving 7 bases not matched to a gene. This CDR3 has 16 residues. Germline loops: CDR1 MNHEY, CDR2 SVGAGI. The DNA of the CDR3 is TGTGCCAGCAGTTACGGCCGACAGGGCCGGAACACTGAAGCTTTCTTT. Encoded protein: CASSYGRQGRNTEAFF.